A selection of T cell receptor beta chains follows, all from one sample in a study of blood T cell repertoires in COVID-19. The data were produced by immunoSEQ multiplex PCR, yet TCRdb's version contains in-frame clones alone and is incomplete. Of about 400,000 clones in the sample, 88% were seen once. Sequencing was done on a sample of PBMCs or T cells enriched from blood (not recorded which). The receptor source for this set is a woman in her thirties or forties with acute COVID-19. Each CDR3 is given without its conserved first and last residue.

j_call: TRBJ2-2
v_call: TRBV11-2
cdr3_aa: ASSSPAGKNGELF

j_call: TRBJ1-5
v_call: TRBV2
cdr3_aa: ASRPTGYTNQPQH

j_call: TRBJ1-5
v_call: TRBV7-8
cdr3_aa: ASSLRTEANQPQH

j_call: TRBJ1-1
v_call: TRBV18
cdr3_aa: ASSPTSGNTEAF

j_call: TRBJ2-3
v_call: TRBV5-1
cdr3_aa: ASSLLPTGSGTDTQY

j_call: TRBJ2-3
v_call: TRBV7-8
cdr3_aa: ASSPQGFADTQY

j_call: TRBJ1-1
v_call: TRBV10-2
cdr3_aa: ATRSPTEAF

j_call: TRBJ2-6
v_call: TRBV2
cdr3_aa: ATSPSGANVLT

j_call: TRBJ1-3
v_call: TRBV28
cdr3_aa: ASRESSGNTIY

j_call: TRBJ2-1
v_call: TRBV5-1
cdr3_aa: ASSTGQGPRFEQF

j_call: TRBJ1-1
v_call: TRBV19
cdr3_aa: ASSPGLDGDTEAF

j_call: TRBJ2-7
v_call: TRBV9
cdr3_aa: ASSPRTGGLEQY

j_call: TRBJ2-3
v_call: TRBV5-5
cdr3_aa: ASSLARQGTDTQY

j_call: TRBJ1-1
v_call: TRBV6-4
cdr3_aa: APSGGGAEAF

j_call: TRBJ2-7
v_call: TRBV6-5
cdr3_aa: ASTRTGFYEQY

j_call: TRBJ2-1
v_call: TRBV7-2
cdr3_aa: ASSLALRQEQF

j_call: TRBJ1-5
v_call: TRBV19
cdr3_aa: ASSPPQGSSNQPQH

j_call: TRBJ1-2
v_call: TRBV5-6
cdr3_aa: ASSSPRAYGYT

j_call: TRBJ2-5
v_call: TRBV5-5
cdr3_aa: ASRDILQETQY

j_call: TRBJ1-5
v_call: TRBV30
cdr3_aa: AWSGRMWNQPQH

j_call: TRBJ2-3
v_call: TRBV15
cdr3_aa: ATSRDLDLAVPTDTQY

j_call: TRBJ1-6
v_call: TRBV6-1
cdr3_aa: ASSDRGQLLIYNSPLH

j_call: TRBJ2-7
v_call: TRBV7-2
cdr3_aa: ASRHGRAGQGYEQY

j_call: TRBJ2-5
v_call: TRBV7-2
cdr3_aa: ASSFGTGWGETQY

j_call: TRBJ2-2
v_call: TRBV19
cdr3_aa: ASSTGQGATGELF

j_call: TRBJ2-7
v_call: TRBV6-5
cdr3_aa: ASSPREQY

j_call: TRBJ2-5
v_call: TRBV6-5
cdr3_aa: ASSAGTGVLGTQY

j_call: TRBJ2-3
v_call: TRBV3-1/TRBV3-2
cdr3_aa: ASSQDWVTGAIPGTDTQY

j_call: TRBJ1-5
v_call: TRBV7-9
cdr3_aa: ASSLGTASNQPQH

j_call: TRBJ2-3
v_call: TRBV19
cdr3_aa: ASSIGTSGGYTQY

j_call: TRBJ1-4
v_call: TRBV20-1
cdr3_aa: SASSADNEKLF

j_call: TRBJ1-5
v_call: TRBV19
cdr3_aa: ASTDRANQPQH

j_call: TRBJ2-5
v_call: TRBV2
cdr3_aa: ASSLGLAGSQETQY

j_call: TRBJ1-4
v_call: TRBV28
cdr3_aa: ASSLRGGASEKLF

j_call: TRBJ2-7
v_call: TRBV20-1
cdr3_aa: SARTVDEQY

j_call: TRBJ1-2
v_call: TRBV12-3/TRBV12-4
cdr3_aa: ASSPDRFYT

j_call: TRBJ2-5
v_call: TRBV10-2
cdr3_aa: ASRERGSGRSLGTQY

j_call: TRBJ1-1
v_call: TRBV3-1/TRBV3-2
cdr3_aa: ASSQSLGGLGSEAF

j_call: TRBJ2-3
v_call: TRBV11-2
cdr3_aa: ASSLAGLATDTQY

j_call: TRBJ1-2
v_call: TRBV2
cdr3_aa: ASSALRAGGYT

j_call: TRBJ1-2
v_call: TRBV27
cdr3_aa: ASSPGMYYGYT

j_call: TRBJ1-2
v_call: TRBV30
cdr3_aa: AYPTARGNYGYT